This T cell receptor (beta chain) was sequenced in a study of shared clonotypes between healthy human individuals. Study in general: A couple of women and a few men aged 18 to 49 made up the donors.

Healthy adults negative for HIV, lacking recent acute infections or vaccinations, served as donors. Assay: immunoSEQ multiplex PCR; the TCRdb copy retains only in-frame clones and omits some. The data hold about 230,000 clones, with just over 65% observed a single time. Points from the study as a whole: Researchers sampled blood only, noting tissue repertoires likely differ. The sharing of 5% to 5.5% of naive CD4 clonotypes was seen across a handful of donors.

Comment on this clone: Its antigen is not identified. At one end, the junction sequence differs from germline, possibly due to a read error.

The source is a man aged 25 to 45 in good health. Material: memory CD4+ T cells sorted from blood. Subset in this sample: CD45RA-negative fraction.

The CDR3 here is CASSQSKPIVF. In nucleotides, the CDR3 is TGTGCCAGCAGCCAGTCGAAGCCTATTGTCTTT. The rearrangement links TRBV14 to TRBJ1-1; D is uncertain. The CDR3 is made up of 11 amino acids. Germline lookup yields CDR1 SGHDN and CDR2 FVKESK.